This T cell receptor beta chain appears in the sequencing data of a study of shared T cell receptors in the human thymus. Clones were read by immunoSEQ multiplex PCR, and TCRdb kept only the in-frame ones, dropping some. The repertoire holds about 380,000 clones, with more than 85% as singletons. With 3 bases clipped from V and 5 bases from J, the junction kept 5 bases outside the gene matches. Germline assignment: CDR1 KGHSH and CDR2 LQKENI. This CDR3 comprises 14 residues. The sample was thymocytes. The chain has TRBV18 and TRBJ2-7, with 9 bases that match TRBD1. The TCR comes from a human donor. The CDR3 reads CASSPATGGDEQYF. The CDR3, as DNA: TGTGCCAGCTCACCCGCGACAGGGGGTGACGAGCAGTACTTC.